Each of the 27 T cell receptor beta chains below was sequenced from the same sample in a study of spatial heterogeneity in lung cancer. These TCRs are of unknown antigen specificity. Findings and limits, study-wide: Within tumors, counts of expanded alpha and beta TCRs tracked tumor mutation counts.

Noted time point: sample taken at primary tumor resection. MiXCR, run by TCRdb on the 5' RACE reads, gives a single entry per CDR3 protein. Among about 18,000 distinct CDR3 sequences, roughly 10% were seen once, and the ten largest hold about 20%. The material was lung tumor tissue, obtained at surgery. The origin of the receptors is a female donor with early-stage non-small cell lung cancer.

Turning to this clonotype: Since the library was made to target alpha chains, this beta chain is a stray read and its abundance is not meaningful. The gene calls are TRBV20-1 and TRBJ2-1, with no clear D. From germline, CDR1 is DFQATT and CDR2 SNEGSKA (reference sequence). This CDR3 contains 13 residues. V lost 0 bases, J lost 4 bases, and 7 bases lay in between. CDR3 protein: CSAREDRYNEQFF. The CDR3 region has the DNA TGCAGTGCTAGAGAGGATCGGTACAATGAGCAGTTCTTC.

Regarding this clonotype: Little can be read into the size of this beta chain, an off-target read in a library designed for alpha chains. V usage is TRBV5-4 and J usage is TRBJ2-3; 8 positions agree with TRBD2. V lost 10 bases, J lost 0 bases, and 13 bases stayed unmatched. Germline lookup yields CDR1 SGHNT and CDR2 YYREEE (reference sequence). The CDR3 length is 16 residues. The CDR3 reads CAVTPRASGSTDTQYF. CDR3 DNA sequence: TGTGCCGTAACCCCGCGGGCTAGCGGGAGCACAGATACGCAGTATTTT.

In this sample, this clonotype turned up a few times. This beta chain represents an off-target read in a library built for alpha chains; its size is of limited meaning. The chain couples TRBV7-9 to TRBJ1-6; D uncertain. Per the germline V gene, CDR1 is SEHNR and CDR2 is FQNEAQ (reference sequence). V lost 5 bases to trimming and J lost 6 bases, with 11 bases between them. The CDR3 sequence is 14 residues long. CDR3 protein: CASSLDSFNSPLHF. CDR3 sequence (DNA): TGTGCCAGCAGCCTTGACTCTTTTAATTCACCCCTCCACTTT.

This clonotype was picked up a small number of times. Being off target in a library aimed at alpha chains, this beta chain has a size of little meaning. The V call is TRBV7-9, the J call TRBJ2-4, with 7 bases identical to TRBD1. The CDR3 is 20 amino acids. Germline-derived CDR1 and CDR2 are SEHNR and FQNEAQ (reference sequence). The J segment lost 7 bases and the V segment lost 3 bases, leaving 24 bases of the junction unmatched. As DNA, the CDR3 is TGTGCCAGCAGCTTTTGGGGCCCAGGAACAGGGGCGAACTTTGGGAACATTCAGTACTTC. Its protein is CASSFWGPGTGANFGNIQYF.

This clonotype has a handful of counts. The size of this beta chain means little, since it is a stray read in a library made for alpha chains. The genes are TRBV19 and TRBJ2-1; 10 bases match TRBD2. With V trimmed by 3 bases and J by 8 bases, 4 bases remained unmatched. The CDR3 sequence is 14 residues long. The germline V gene has CDR1 LNHDA and CDR2 SQIVND (reference sequence). In DNA form, the CDR3 reads TGTGCCAGTAGTATGGGACTAGCGCTCGATGAGCAGTTCTTC. This codes for CASSMGLALDEQFF.

In this sample, this clonotype turned up many times. Since the library was made to target alpha chains, this beta chain is a stray read and its abundance is not meaningful. CDR3 sequence (DNA): TGCAGTGTCCAGACTAGCGGGGAGGACATTCAGTACTTC. This gives the protein CSVQTSGEDIQYF. The rearrangement uses TRBV20-1 and TRBJ2-4; 11 nucleotides line up with TRBD2. V lost 7 bases to trimming and J lost 8 bases; unmatched junction nucleotides: 7. The CDR3 runs 13 residues. Germline loops: CDR1 DFQATT, CDR2 SNEGSKA (reference sequence).

This clonotype was detected ten times or more. As an off-target read in a library built for alpha chains, this beta chain has a frequency of little significance. The chain recombines TRBV5-1 with TRBJ2-3; TRBD2 matches 11 bases. Looked up from germline, CDR1 is SGHRS and CDR2 is YFSETQ. The CDR3 length is 16 residues. V shed 4 bases and J 2 bases; nucleotides not matched to a gene: 6. In DNA, the CDR3 is TGCGCCAGCAGCACTAGCGGGGGCACACTCACAGATACGCAGTATTTT. Translated: CASSTSGGTLTDTQYF.

Remarks on this clonotype: With the library built for alpha chains, this beta chain is off target and its frequency is not meaningful. The chain is built from TRBV11-2 and TRBJ2-1, with TRBD2 matching 16 bases. Germline CDR1 and CDR2: SGHAT and FQNNGV. The CDR3 length is 19 residues. The junction had 8 bases not matched to a gene; V was cut back by 5 bases and J by 1 base. Here the CDR3 reads CASSAAGTSGGASYNEQFF. CDR3 nucleotides: TGTGCCAGCAGCGCAGCCGGGACTAGCGGGGGGGCATCCTACAATGAGCAGTTCTTC.

About this clonotype: Because the library targeted alpha chains, this beta chain is an off-target read whose size means little. This chain uses TRBV12-3 or TRBV12-4 with TRBJ2-5, with D perhaps TRBD1 (7 bases). This CDR3 has 14 amino acids. V lost 4 bases and J lost 4, with 13 bases in between. The CDR3 DNA is TGTGCCAGCAGTTCGTTGCAGGGGGGAGAGACCCAGTACTTC. Amino acids: CASSSLQGGETQYF.

This clonotype was detected many times. This beta chain appears as a stray read in a library generated for alpha chains; its size is not informative. CDR3 protein: CASSFGGAGLAKNIQYF. The CDR3, as DNA: TGTGCCAGCAGTTTTGGAGGGGCTGGACTAGCCAAAAACATTCAGTACTTC. This chain connects TRBV12-3 or TRBV12-4 to TRBJ2-4; D is possibly TRBD2 (6 bases). This CDR3 has 17 residues. Trimming removed 3 bases from V and 0 bases from J, with 15 bases in between.

This clonotype was seen repeatedly, ten times or more. A library made for alpha chains picked up this beta chain off target, so its size means little. This rearrangement joins TRBV20-1 to TRBJ2-1; D is possibly TRBD2 (6 bases). The V end was cut by 1 base, the J end by 1 base, with 8 bases between. The CDR3 extends over 14 amino acids. Germline assignment: CDR1 DFQATT and CDR2 SNEGSKA (reference sequence). CDR3 region: CSARGRGSYNEQFF. CDR3 in DNA: TGCAGTGCTAGAGGACGGGGGTCCTACAATGAGCAGTTCTTC.

This clonotype showed up just a few times. This beta chain came through as a stray read in a library set up for alpha chains, and its size says little. The chain combines TRBV5-1 with TRBJ2-1; 8 bases are a match to TRBD1. In germline, CDR1 is SGHRS, CDR2 YFSETQ. This CDR3 spans 15 amino acids. The V and J ends lost 5 bases and 5 bases, in that order; junction bases with no gene match: 9. The CDR3 loop reads CASSPSGTGHNEQFF. The DNA of the CDR3 is TGCGCCAGCAGTCCTTCCGGGACAGGCCACAATGAGCAGTTCTTC.

Many counts were recorded for this clonotype. In a library made to pick up alpha chains, this beta chain is a stray read with a size that means little. The V gene is TRBV24-1, the J gene TRBJ2-3, with 10 bases identical to TRBD1. The CDR3 extends over 15 amino acids. V trimming: 1 base; J trimming: 5 bases; junction bases outside the gene matches: 2. Germline V CDR1 and CDR2: KGHDR, SFDVKD. The CDR3 DNA sequence: TGTGCCACCAGTGATTTCGGGACAGGGGAAGATACGCAGTATTTT. Translating it yields CATSDFGTGEDTQYF.

On this clonotype: This beta chain appears as a stray read in a library generated for alpha chains; its size is not informative. The chain links TRBV10-3 to TRBJ2-2; D possibly corresponds to TRBD1 (6 bases). Germline values: CDR1 ENHRY, CDR2 SYGVKD. The V end lost 4 bases, the J end lost 0 bases, and 15 bases lay between the germline ends. This CDR3 is built from 17 residues. This CDR3 is CAISGLDRFANTGELFF. CDR3 nucleotide sequence: TGTGCCATCAGTGGACTGGACAGATTCGCGAACACCGGGGAGCTGTTTTTT.

This clonotype was found a few times. This beta chain is off target for a library built for alpha chains, so its abundance means little. The rearrangement links TRBV7-2 to TRBJ2-7; TRBD2 agrees at 10 bases. The trim removed 6 bases at V and 0 bases at J, leaving 5 bases unmatched. Germline V lookup: CDR1 SGHTA, CDR2 FQGNSA. There are 15 residues in the CDR3. CDR3 protein: CASRRAGGSSYEQYF. The CDR3 DNA reads as TGTGCCAGCAGACGAGCGGGGGGGAGCTCCTACGAGCAGTACTTC.

Comment on this clonotype: For a library built for alpha chains, this beta chain is a stray read; little rests on its size. V is TRBV2 and J is TRBJ2-7; 7 bases map to TRBD1. Trimming cost V 5 bases and J 3 bases; bases outside gene matches: 7. The germline V gene encodes CDR1 SNHLY and CDR2 FYNNEI. CDR3 size: 14 residues. The CDR3 bases are TGTGCCAGCAGTTCGACAGGGCTAGGCTACGAGCAGTACTTC. Residues: CASSSTGLGYEQYF.

This clonotype was seen at least ten times. This beta chain lies outside the target of a library built for alpha chains; its clone size means little. The chain combines TRBV4-1 with TRBJ2-5, with D hard to call. V lost 1 base and J 2 bases, leaving 5 bases between the germline ends. The CDR3 length is 13 residues. The V gene's germline CDR1 is MGHRA and CDR2 YSYEKL. This CDR3 is CASSQGIQETQYF. The CDR3 DNA follows: TGCGCCAGCAGCCAAGGAATTCAAGAGACCCAGTACTTC.

This clonotype qualifies as medium-sized. This beta chain slipped into a library made for alpha chains as a stray read, so its size is not meaningful. The CDR3 loop is CASSLRDRSYNEQFF. CDR3 DNA sequence: TGTGCCAGCAGTTTACGGGACAGATCCTACAATGAGCAGTTCTTC. The gene calls are TRBV27 and TRBJ2-1; TRBD1 matches at 7 bases. The trim removed 2 bases at V and 1 base at J, leaving 2 bases unmatched. The CDR3 sequence is 15 residues long. The germline CDR1 and CDR2 sequences are MNHEY and SMNVEV (reference sequence).

On this clonotype: This beta chain turned up in a library designed for alpha chains; as an off-target read, its abundance says little. The gene calls are TRBV3-1 and TRBJ2-1, with 9 bases lining up with TRBD1. With 4 bases clipped from V and 2 bases from J, the junction kept 9 bases outside the gene matches. The germline gives CDR1 LGHDT, CDR2 YNNKEL (reference sequence). This CDR3 spans 17 amino acids. The CDR3, as DNA: TGTGCCAGCAGCCGGATCCCGGGACAGGGAGCCTACAATGAGCAGTTCTTC. Translated, it gives CASSRIPGQGAYNEQFF.

In this sample, this clonotype turned up many times. The library was prepared for alpha chains; this beta chain is a stray read, so its frequency means little. The chain combines TRBV7-2 with TRBJ1-1; a weak D match, TRBD1 (6 bases). The CDR3 is made up of 16 amino acids. Germline V gene sequence: CDR1 SGHTA, CDR2 FQGNSA. Deletions cut 1 base from V and 3 bases from J, with 15 bases between. The CDR3 DNA reads TGTGCCAGCAGCTTAGGAGGGGGGAAATATGACACTGAAGCTTTCTTT. Its protein is CASSLGGGKYDTEAFF.

The sample holds a few counts of this clonotype. Since it is a stray read in a library aimed at alpha chains, this beta chain has a size that is not meaningful. The chain couples TRBV3-1 to TRBJ1-3; D call uncertain. CDR3 length: 14 residues. Trimming cost V 1 base and J 0 bases, with 4 bases left between them. Germline V gene sequence: CDR1 LGHDT, CDR2 YNNKEL (reference sequence). This chain's CDR3 is CASSQGPSGNTIYF. As DNA, the CDR3 is TGTGCCAGCAGCCAAGGCCCCTCTGGAAACACCATATATTTT.

On this clonotype itself: This beta chain is off target for a library built for alpha chains, so its abundance means little. J is TRBJ1-4 and V is TRBV7-9; no clear D. The CDR3 has 17 amino acids. The germline V gene encodes CDR1 SEHNR and CDR2 FQNEAQ (reference sequence). V shed 5 bases and J shed 7 bases, with 23 bases lying between them. The CDR3 here is CASSLIMGGPSGEKLFF. The CDR3 bases are TGTGCCAGCAGCCTCATTATGGGAGGTCCCTCCGGTGAAAAACTGTTTTTT. Drawing the rest from reference TRBV7-9 and TRBJ1-4, the complete variable domain is DTGVSQNPRHKITKRGQNVTFRCDPISEHNRLYWYRQTLGQGPEFLTYFQNEAQLEKSRLLSDRFSAERPKGSFSTLEIQRTEQGDSAMYLCASSLIMGGPSGEKLFFGSGTQLSVL.

This clonotype was found a few times. Found in a library prepared for alpha chains, this beta chain is an off-target read, and its abundance has little meaning. This chain connects TRBV29-1 to TRBJ2-7, with 9 bases identical to TRBD1. The V gene's germline CDR1 is SQVTM and CDR2 ANQGSEA. The CDR3 length is 14 residues. V trimming: 4 bases; J trimming: 3 bases; junction bases outside the gene matches: 7. The CDR3 here is CSVGDRVSLYEQYF. In nucleotides, the CDR3 is TGCAGCGTTGGGGACAGGGTATCTCTCTACGAGCAGTACTTC.

This clonotype showed up just a few times. Because this beta chain is a stray read in a library intended to capture alpha chains, its abundance should not be given much weight. This sequence joins TRBV20-1 and TRBJ1-4; weak D call: TRBD1 (5 bases). Germline lookup yields CDR1 DFQATT and CDR2 SNEGSKA (reference sequence). V gave up 6 bases and J gave up 4 bases, with 12 bases separating them. The CDR3 is 13 amino acids. The CDR3 reads CSAEGRLNEKLFF. In DNA, the CDR3 is TGCAGTGCCGAGGGACGGCTTAATGAAAAACTGTTTTTT.

This clonotype was recorded many times. A junction end diverges from the germline sequence, so it may reflect a read error. This beta chain represents an off-target read in a library built for alpha chains; its size is of limited meaning. This chain links TRBV15 with TRBJ2-7; D not certain. The CDR3 consists of 14 residues. Germline CDR1 reads LNHNV; CDR2 reads YYDKDF (reference sequence). The CDR3 loop is CATRRDPGSYEQYF. The DNA for the CDR3 is TGTGCCACCAGGAGAGATCCGGGCTCCTACGAGCAGTACTTC. The full variable domain, its missing parts supplied by reference TRBV15 and TRBJ2-7, is DAMVIQNPRYQVTQFGKPVTLSCSQTLNHNVMYWYQQKSSQAPKLLFHYYDKDFNNEADTPDNFQSRRPNTSFCFLDIRSPGLGDTAMYLCATRRDPGSYEQYFGPGTRLTVT.

With regard to this clonotype: Found in a library prepared for alpha chains, this beta chain is an off-target read, and its abundance has little meaning. The chain's CDR3 is CAISVRGAPNTEAFF. The CDR3 DNA reads TGTGCCATCAGTGTAAGAGGGGCCCCGAACACTGAAGCTTTCTTT. The rearrangement uses TRBV10-3 and TRBJ1-1, with D tentatively TRBD1 (5 bases). Germline V lookup: CDR1 ENHRY, CDR2 SYGVKD. This CDR3 is built from 15 residues. The ends were cut back, 4 bases at V and 1 base at J, with 13 bases in the middle.

Ten or more counts support this clonotype. This beta chain turned up in a library designed for alpha chains; as an off-target read, its abundance says little. J is TRBJ2-7 and V is TRBV14; 8 positions agree with TRBD1. The CDR3 totals 15 residues. The germline CDR1 and CDR2 sequences are SGHDN and FVKESK. Trimming took 0 bases from V and 7 from J; bases not matched to a gene: 8. DNA of the CDR3: TGTGCCAGCAGCCAAGACGCGTCAGGGGGCAGGGAGCAGTACTTC. This translates into CASSQDASGGREQYF.